The 18 T cell receptor beta chains reported below all come from one sample, sequenced in a study of neoadjuvant nivolumab and ipilimumab in lung cancer (dated by TCRdb to 2018 to 2020). The label giving this sample's time point can be read as: pretherapy, before neoadjuvant immune checkpoint inhibitors. The protocol used for the library was the immunoSEQ multiplex PCR assay. TCRdb took over this immuneACCESS table, retaining in-frame rearrangements with V and J assigned. Such tables are incomplete; in checked studies, under half of the missing clones stem from an unresolved V gene, and the remainder is unexplained. The sample data list 40,000 to 60,000 clones, and around 89% of these were observed just once. The ten largest clonotypes hold around 3.7% of the sample. Sequenced material: blood, taken before neoadjuvant nivolumab, alone or with ipilimumab. The source of these receptors is an adult with non-small cell lung cancer. Some clones in this sample may be carry-over from other donors' samples.

V usage is TRBV29-1 and J usage is TRBJ1-3; D gene uncertain. CDR3 length equals 11 residues. The V gene's germline CDR1 is SQVTM and CDR2 ANQGSEA. DNA of the CDR3: TGCAGTGCGGGAGATGGAAACACCATATATTTT. Translation gives CSAGDGNTIYF.

The chain links TRBV10-3 to TRBJ1-5, with unresolved D. There are 14 residues in the CDR3. Trimming shortened V by 4 bases and J by 1 base, and 8 bases separated the two germline ends. The V gene's germline CDR1 is ENHRY and CDR2 SYGVKD. The CDR3 region is CAISAQGSNQPQHF. CDR3 bases: TGTGCCATCAGTGCCCAAGGGAGCAATCAGCCCCAGCATTTT.

The chain uses TRBV6-5 and TRBJ2-3; 7 bases are a match to TRBD2. Germline lookup yields CDR1 MNHEY and CDR2 SVGAGI. J gave up 3 bases and V 0 bases, and 6 bases lay outside the gene matches. This CDR3 is built from 16 residues. As DNA, the CDR3 is TGTGCCAGCAGTTACTCTCCGGGACTACGGACAGATACGCAGTATTTT. It specifies CASSYSPGLRTDTQYF.

This clone has just a few counts. The chain is built from TRBV11-3 and TRBJ2-5, with D hard to call. The germline CDR1 and CDR2 sequences are SGHNT and YENEEA. V was pared by 5 bases and J by 5 bases, with 12 bases between. The CDR3 spans 13 residues. CDR3 in amino acids: CASSVVAGETQYF. In DNA, the CDR3 is TGTGCCAGCAGCGTTGTTGCCGGGGAGACCCAGTACTTC.

This chain uses TRBV5-5 with TRBJ2-5; 8 nucleotides align to TRBD2. The J segment lost 5 bases and the V segment lost 0 bases, leaving 12 bases of the junction unmatched. The germline V gene encodes CDR1 SGHKS and CDR2 YYEKEE (reference sequence). The CDR3 contains 17 residues. Written as DNA, the CDR3 is TGTGCCAGCAGCTTGGGGAACGGGAGGGGAGCTGGGGAGACCCAGTACTTC. It translates to CASSLGNGRGAGETQYF.

This rearrangement joins TRBV25-1 to TRBJ2-7, with no clear D. CDR1 is MGHDK, CDR2 SYGVNS, per germline. V shed 3 bases and J shed 7 bases, with 10 bases lying between them. The CDR3 loop spans 12 amino acids. DNA of the CDR3: TGTGCCAGCAGTGATCTCGTGGGTGAGCAGTACTTC. It encodes CASSDLVGEQYF.

The chain employs TRBV20-1 and TRBJ1-1; D not resolved. Germline-derived CDR1 and CDR2 are DFQATT and SNEGSKA (reference sequence). Trimming shortened V by 3 bases and J by 0 bases, and 2 bases separated the two germline ends. The CDR3 totals 11 residues. DNA for the CDR3: TGCAGTGCTAGTGTGAACACTGAAGCTTTCTTT. This translates into CSASVNTEAFF.

This clone appeared a single time. CDR3 sequence reads: CASSPRTAGTAPYEQYF. DNA of the CDR3: TGTGCCAGCAGTCCACGGACGGCCGGGACGGCTCCCTACGAGCAGTACTTC. This chain connects TRBV27 to TRBJ2-7; D is perhaps TRBD1 or TRBD2 (5 bases each). Looked up from germline, CDR1 is MNHEY and CDR2 is SMNVEV (reference sequence). The V end was cut by 5 bases, the J end by 2 bases, with 22 bases between. The CDR3 has 17 residues.

This clone was counted a single time. The chain combines TRBV5-6 with TRBJ2-7; 8 bases align to TRBD1. After removal of 1 base from V and 6 bases from J, the junction contained 3 bases not matched to a gene. The CDR3 has 13 residues. Germline V gene data show CDR1 as SGHDT and CDR2 as YYEEEE. Here the CDR3 DNA reads TGTGCCAGCAGCTTGCGACAGGGGTCCGAGCAGTACTTC. This encodes CASSLRQGSEQYF.

The chain links TRBV5-6 to TRBJ2-2; D possibly corresponds to TRBD2 (6 bases). The CDR3 runs 15 residues. The germline CDR1 and CDR2 sequences are SGHDT and YYEEEE. The V end lost 0 bases, the J end lost 1 base, and 7 bases lay between the germline ends. For the CDR3, the DNA is TGTGCCAGCAGCTTGGTCGGGGGGAACACCGGGGAGCTGTTTTTT. Protein: CASSLVGGNTGELFF.

This rearrangement joins TRBV6-5 to TRBJ2-1; D is unresolved. Per germline, CDR1 MNHEY and CDR2 SVGAGI. The CDR3 consists of 14 residues. Trimming stripped 0 bases from V and 5 bases from J, with 8 bases between. CDR3: CASSYSTPDNEQFF. CDR3 in DNA: TGTGCCAGCAGTTACTCGACCCCTGACAATGAGCAGTTCTTC.

The V and J genes are TRBV4-1 and TRBJ2-2; 7 bases are shared with TRBD1. Germline CDR1 is MGHRA and CDR2 is YSYEKL. V lost 5 bases to trimming and J lost 0 bases; unmatched junction nucleotides: 6. CDR3 length: 16 residues. For the CDR3, the DNA is TGCGCCAGCAGCTTTCGGACAGGAGCGAACACCGGGGAGCTGTTTTTT. Encoded protein: CASSFRTGANTGELFF.

The chain is built from TRBV7-6 and TRBJ2-7, with D possibly being TRBD1 (5 bases). CDR1 and CDR2 from the germline V gene are SGHVS and FNYEAQ. Trimming cost V 3 bases and J 5 bases, with 14 bases left between them. The CDR3 is 14 residues long. This chain's CDR3 is CASSLTQVDHEQYF. The DNA for the CDR3 is TGTGCCAGCAGCTTGACACAGGTAGATCACGAGCAGTACTTC.

This clone showed up just once. The CDR3: CASSEALRIEQYF. The CDR3 DNA reads TGTGCCAGCAGTGAAGCGCTAAGGATCGAGCAGTACTTC. The rearrangement uses TRBV2 and TRBJ2-7, with D unclear. Per the germline V gene, CDR1 is SNHLY and CDR2 is FYNNEI. Trimming took 0 bases from V and 6 from J, leaving 9 bases between them. The CDR3 length is 13 residues. Together with reference TRBV2 and TRBJ2-7, the CDR3 gives the full variable domain: EPEVTQTPSHQVTQMGQEVILRCVPISNHLYFYWYRQILGQKVEFLVSFYNNEISEKSEIFDDQFSVERPDGSNFTLKIRSTKLEDSAMYFCASSEALRIEQYFGPGTRLTVT.

In this sample, this clone turned up a few times. This sequence joins TRBV2 and TRBJ1-5, with D tentatively TRBD1 (5 bases). CDR1 is SNHLY and CDR2 is FYNNEI in the germline V gene. Trimming took off 7 bases at V and 4 bases at J, with 14 bases between the two ends. The CDR3 is made up of 14 amino acids. The CDR3 region has the DNA TGTGCCAGCATGCAGGGCGATTGGAATCAGCCCCAGCATTTT. This gives the protein CASMQGDWNQPQHF.

The chain is built from TRBV5-1 and TRBJ2-5; 7 bases line up with TRBD1. From germline, CDR1 is SGHRS and CDR2 YFSETQ. The CDR3 runs to 15 residues. V lost 3 bases, J lost 4 bases, and 9 bases stayed unmatched. CDR3 residues: CASSSENRGGETQYF. DNA of the CDR3: TGCGCCAGCAGCTCGGAGAACAGGGGTGGAGAGACCCAGTACTTC.

The DNA of the CDR3 is TGTGCCAGCAGCCCGATCGGAGGGGACACCGGGGAGCTGTTTTTT. Protein product: CASSPIGGDTGELFF. The chain carries TRBV11-2 and TRBJ2-2, with D perhaps TRBD2 (6 bases). Per the germline V gene, CDR1 is SGHAT and CDR2 is FQNNGV. The CDR3 has 15 residues. The V end lost 5 bases, the J end lost 3 bases, and 13 bases lay between the germline ends.

This clone was seen a single time. The V call is TRBV18, the J call TRBJ1-1; tentatively, D is TRBD1 (6 bases). Germline V gives CDR1 KGHSH, CDR2 LQKENI. The germline V and J ends were trimmed by 3 bases and 6 bases, with 14 bases remaining between them. This CDR3 region has 14 residues. CDR3 sequence: CASSPWERGAEAFF. CDR3 nucleotide sequence: TGTGCCAGCTCACCCTGGGAAAGGGGGGCTGAAGCTTTCTTT.